Reported below is one T cell receptor (beta chain). The ends were cut back, 2 bases at V and 2 bases at J, with 10 bases in the middle. The CDR3 sequence is 14 residues long. Germline assignment: CDR1 SGHTA and CDR2 FQGNSA. Participants were aged roughly 18 to 89 years from approximately 23 US areas. Cohort 3 recovery required two negative PCRs, clearance, or symptom resolution. Sequenced by immunoSEQ multiplex PCR; TCRdb stores in-frame clones only, minus some. The profile covers about 390,000 clones, with approximately 90% appearing a single time and roughly a tenth taken by the ten largest. The data are from a study of blood T cell repertoires in COVID-19. Study context: In each case, the material was cDNA or gDNA derived from T cells, B-cell-depleted T cells, or PBMCs.

The source material was PBMCs or T cells enriched from blood (not recorded which). The gene calls are TRBV7-2 and TRBJ2-7; unclear D gene. This sequence was found in a woman aged 45-60 years who had recovered from COVID-19. The DNA for the CDR3 is TGTGCCAGCAGCTTACACGTGAGTACCTACGAGCAGTACTTC. Its translation is CASSLHVSTYEQYF.